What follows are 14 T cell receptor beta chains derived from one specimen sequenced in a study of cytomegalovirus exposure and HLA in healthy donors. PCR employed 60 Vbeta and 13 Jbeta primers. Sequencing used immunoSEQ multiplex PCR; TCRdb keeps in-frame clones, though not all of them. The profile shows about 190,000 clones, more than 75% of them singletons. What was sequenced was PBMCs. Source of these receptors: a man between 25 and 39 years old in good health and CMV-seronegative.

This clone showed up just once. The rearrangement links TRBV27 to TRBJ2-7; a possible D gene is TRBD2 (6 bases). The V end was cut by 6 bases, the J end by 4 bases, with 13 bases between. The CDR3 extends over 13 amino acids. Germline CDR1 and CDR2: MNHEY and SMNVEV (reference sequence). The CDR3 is CASRYREKYEQYF. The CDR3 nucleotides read TGTGCCAGCAGATACCGGGAGAAATACGAGCAGTACTTC.

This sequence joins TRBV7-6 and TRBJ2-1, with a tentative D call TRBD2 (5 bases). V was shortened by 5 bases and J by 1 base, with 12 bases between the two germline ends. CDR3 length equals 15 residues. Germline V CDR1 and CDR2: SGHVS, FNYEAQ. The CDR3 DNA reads TGTGCCAGCAGCGAACCGGGAATATCCTACAATGAGCAGTTCTTC. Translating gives CASSEPGISYNEQFF.

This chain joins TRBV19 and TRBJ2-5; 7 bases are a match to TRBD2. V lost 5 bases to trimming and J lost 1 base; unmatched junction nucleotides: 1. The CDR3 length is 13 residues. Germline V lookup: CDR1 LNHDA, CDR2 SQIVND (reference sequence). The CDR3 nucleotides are TGTGCCAGTAGTGGGGGGGTCCAAGAGACCCAGTACTTC. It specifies CASSGGVQETQYF.

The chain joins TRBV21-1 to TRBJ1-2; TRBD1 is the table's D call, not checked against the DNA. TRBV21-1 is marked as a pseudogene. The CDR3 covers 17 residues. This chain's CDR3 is CATDGGDRGTRNYGYTF. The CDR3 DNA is TGTGCCACCGACGGCGGAGACAGGGGAACAAGGAACTATGGCTACACCTTC.

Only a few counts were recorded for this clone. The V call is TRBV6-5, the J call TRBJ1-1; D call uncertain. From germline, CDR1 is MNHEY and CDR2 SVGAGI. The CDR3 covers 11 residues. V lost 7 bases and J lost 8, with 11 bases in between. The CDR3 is CASTREREAFF. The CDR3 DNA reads TGTGCCAGCACCCGAGAAAGAGAAGCTTTCTTT.

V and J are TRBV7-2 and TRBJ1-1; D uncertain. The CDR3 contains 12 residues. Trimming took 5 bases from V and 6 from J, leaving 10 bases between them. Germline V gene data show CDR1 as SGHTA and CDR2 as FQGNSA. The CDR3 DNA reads TGTGCCAGCAGCCTTCGACACTCTGAAGCTTTCTTT. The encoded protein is CASSLRHSEAFF.

CDR3 in amino acids: CAWSRGQINTDTQYF. The DNA of the CDR3 is TGTGCCTGGAGCCGTGGGCAGATCAACACAGATACGCAGTATTTT. This chain uses TRBV30 with TRBJ2-3; D uncertain. Trimming removed 3 bases at V and 2 bases at J, with 15 bases between. From germline, CDR1 is GTSNPN and CDR2 SVGIG (reference sequence). The CDR3 has 15 residues.

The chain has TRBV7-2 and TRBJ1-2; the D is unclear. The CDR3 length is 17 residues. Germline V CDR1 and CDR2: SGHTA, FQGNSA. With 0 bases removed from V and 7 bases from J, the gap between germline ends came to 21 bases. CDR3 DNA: TGTGCCAGCAGCTTAGCGGCACCGGGTCGGGAGGCGACTGGCTACACCTTC. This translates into CASSLAAPGREATGYTF. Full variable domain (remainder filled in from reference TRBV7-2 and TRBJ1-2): GAGVSQSPSNKVTEKGKDVELRCDPISGHTALYWYRQSLGQGLEFLIYFQGNSAPDKSGLPSDRFSAERTGGSVSTLTIQRTQQEDSAVYLCASSLAAPGREATGYTFGSGTRLTVV.

In DNA, the CDR3 is TGTGCCAGCAGCAGCAATCTCGGGACTCTTTACGAGCAGTACTTC. Protein product: CASSSNLGTLYEQYF. The V and J genes are TRBV27 and TRBJ2-5, with D perhaps matching TRBD2 (6 bases). The J call is in doubt because the DNA end fits TRBJ2-7 better. CDR1 is MNHEY and CDR2 is SMNVEV in the germline V gene (reference sequence). The CDR3 has 15 amino acids.

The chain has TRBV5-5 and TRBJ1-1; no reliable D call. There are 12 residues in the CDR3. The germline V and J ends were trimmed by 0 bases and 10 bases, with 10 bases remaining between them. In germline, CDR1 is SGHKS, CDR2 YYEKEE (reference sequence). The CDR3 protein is CASSLERSAAFF. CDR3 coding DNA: TGTGCCAGCAGCTTGGAGCGGTCTGCAGCTTTCTTT. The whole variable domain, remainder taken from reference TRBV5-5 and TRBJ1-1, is DAGVTQSPTHLIKTRGQQVTLRCSPISGHKSVSWYQQVLGQGPQFIFQYYEKEERGRGNFPDRFSARQFPNYSSELNVNALLLGDSALYLCASSLERSAAFFGQGTRLTVV.

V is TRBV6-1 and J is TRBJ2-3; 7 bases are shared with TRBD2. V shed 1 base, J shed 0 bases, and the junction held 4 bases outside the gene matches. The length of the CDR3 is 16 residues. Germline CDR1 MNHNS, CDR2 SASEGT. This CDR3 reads CASSEDSAGSTDTQYF. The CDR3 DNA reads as TGTGCCAGCAGTGAAGACTCAGCGGGGAGCACAGATACGCAGTATTTT.

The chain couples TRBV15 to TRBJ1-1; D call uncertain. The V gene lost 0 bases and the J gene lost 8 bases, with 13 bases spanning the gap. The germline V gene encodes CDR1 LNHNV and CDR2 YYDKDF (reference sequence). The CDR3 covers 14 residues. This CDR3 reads CATSRDLRVPEAFF. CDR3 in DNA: TGTGCCACCAGCAGAGATCTAAGAGTCCCCGAAGCTTTCTTT.

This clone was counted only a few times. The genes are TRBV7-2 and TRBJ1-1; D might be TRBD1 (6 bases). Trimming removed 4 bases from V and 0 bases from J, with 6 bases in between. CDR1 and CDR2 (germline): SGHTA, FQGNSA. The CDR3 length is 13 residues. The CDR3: CASSSGVNTEAFF. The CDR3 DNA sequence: TGTGCCAGCAGCTCAGGGGTGAACACTGAAGCTTTCTTT.

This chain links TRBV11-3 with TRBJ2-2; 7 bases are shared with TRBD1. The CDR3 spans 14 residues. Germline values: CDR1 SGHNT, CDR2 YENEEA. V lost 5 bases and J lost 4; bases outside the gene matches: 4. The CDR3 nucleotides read TGTGCCAGCAGCATGACAGGGATCACCGGGGAGCTGTTTTTT. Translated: CASSMTGITGELFF.